This entry lists 16 T cell receptor beta chains sequenced from one sample in a study of blood T cell repertoires in COVID-19. Assay used: immunoSEQ multiplex PCR; TCRdb lists only in-frame clones, some missing. The table lists around 190,000 clones, over 75% of them singletons. Source material: peripheral blood. The receptors shown here come from a woman between 45 and 65 years old with acute or convalescent COVID-19.

The chain carries TRBV30 and TRBJ2-5; 7 bases map to TRBD1. The germline V gene has CDR1 GTSNPN and CDR2 SVGIG (reference sequence). This CDR3 has 14 residues. J lost 5 bases, V lost 2 bases, and 8 bases had no gene match. In DNA form, the CDR3 reads TGTGCCTGGAGTTCCCTTCGACAGGGTGAGACCCAGTACTTC. Translated, it gives CAWSSLRQGETQYF.

The chain has TRBV19 and TRBJ2-3; 7 nucleotides line up with TRBD1. The CDR3 runs 16 residues. From germline, CDR1 is LNHDA and CDR2 SQIVND (reference sequence). V gave up 5 bases and J gave up 2 bases; unmatched junction bases: 10. The CDR3 loop is CASSPLPTGNTDTQYF. The CDR3 DNA is TGTGCCAGTAGTCCCCTCCCGACAGGGAACACAGATACGCAGTATTTT.

This clone was seen a few times. V is TRBV10-1 and J is TRBJ1-1, with a weak D call TRBD1 (5 bases). CDR3 length: 14 residues. Per the germline V gene, CDR1 is WNHNN and CDR2 is SYGVQD (reference sequence). Trimming cost V 5 bases and J 5 bases, with 15 bases left between them. The CDR3 sequence: CASSPRQGGTEAFF. The CDR3 bases are TGCGCCAGCAGTCCAAGGCAGGGTGGAACTGAAGCTTTCTTT.

For the CDR3, the DNA is TGTGCCAGCAGCCAAGCGTCCCTGAACACCGGGGAGCTGTTTTTT. Protein product: CASSQASLNTGELFF. V is TRBV11-2 and J is TRBJ2-2; D gene unclear. The CDR3 spans 15 residues. Germline CDR1 and CDR2: SGHAT and FQNNGV. V lost 5 bases and J lost 1, with 11 bases in between.

V usage is TRBV3-1 (or the pseudogene TRBV3-2) and J usage is TRBJ2-1; possible D gene TRBD2, 6 bases. The V and J ends lost 4 bases and 7 bases respectively, with 8 bases between them. The CDR3 is 12 amino acids. CDR1 and CDR2 (germline): LGHDT, YNNKEL (reference sequence). CDR3 amino acids: CASSRTINEQFF. The DNA of the CDR3 is TGTGCCAGCAGCCGGACTATTAATGAGCAGTTCTTC.

This clone was recorded a few times. The chain is built from TRBV18 and TRBJ2-7, with TRBD2 matching over 7 bases. CDR3 length: 15 residues. With 6 bases clipped from V and 6 bases from J, the junction kept 14 bases outside the gene matches. Germline CDR1 reads KGHSH; CDR2 reads LQKENI. The CDR3 here is CASSRSLAGDGEQYF. CDR3 in DNA: TGTGCCAGCTCCCGATCCCTGGCGGGAGACGGCGAGCAGTACTTC.

As regards this clone: The junction departs from the called germline gene at one end, perhaps through a read error. The V and J genes are TRBV5-1 and TRBJ2-7; TRBD1 is a possible D gene (6 bases). CDR1 and CDR2 from the germline V gene are SGHRS and YFSETQ. The CDR3 has 11 residues. The CDR3 spells CASRVGGNLPF. CDR3 bases: TGCGCCAGCCGCGTTGGGGGCAACCTTCCTTTC.

The rearrangement links TRBV9 to TRBJ1-6; D is uncertain. CDR3 length equals 15 residues. Between the trimmed V and J ends, which lost 2 bases and 7 bases, there was a span of 13 bases. The germline CDR1 and CDR2 sequences are SGDLS and YYNGEE. The CDR3 DNA follows: TGTGCCAGCAGCGTGGAGTTGTCCTTCAATTCACCCCTCCACTTT. Amino acids: CASSVELSFNSPLHF.

V is TRBV28 and J is TRBJ1-2; 11 nucleotides agree with TRBD1. Losses at the gene ends were 4 bases for V and 4 bases for J; bases not matched to a gene: 2. Germline V lookup: CDR1 MDHEN, CDR2 SYDVKM. CDR3 size: 14 residues. CDR3 DNA: TGTGCCAGCAGTTGGGACAGGGGGAGCTATGGCTACACCTTC. It yields the protein CASSWDRGSYGYTF.

The chain employs TRBV16 and TRBJ2-7; D gene uncertain. There are 13 residues in the CDR3. Germline CDR1 reads KGHSY; CDR2 reads FQNENV. V dropped 4 bases and J dropped 1 base, with 8 bases sitting between them. CDR3 sequence: CASSPGLSYEQYF. In nucleotides, the CDR3 is TGTGCCAGCAGCCCTGGCCTTTCCTACGAGCAGTACTTC.

The rearrangement uses TRBV7-2 and TRBJ1-1, with D perhaps matching TRBD1 (5 bases). Deletions cut 5 bases from V and 1 base from J, with 17 bases between. Germline values: CDR1 SGHTA, CDR2 FQGNSA. The CDR3 is 16 residues long. The CDR3 sequence is CASSRAGGKANTEAFF. CDR3 sequence (DNA): TGTGCCAGCAGCCGGGCCGGGGGGAAGGCGAACACTGAAGCTTTCTTT.

This clone showed up many times. The chain joins TRBV7-8 to TRBJ2-3, with TRBD2 matching 8 bases. This CDR3 has 16 residues. The junction had 9 bases not matched to a gene; V was cut back by 5 bases and J by 2 bases. CDR1 and CDR2 (germline): SGHVS, FQNEAQ. The CDR3 protein is CASSVIAGSYTDTQYF. In DNA form, the CDR3 reads TGTGCCAGCAGCGTAATAGCGGGGAGTTACACAGATACGCAGTATTTT.

V is TRBV7-2 and J is TRBJ2-5, with TRBD2 matching over 7 bases. From germline, CDR1 is SGHTA and CDR2 FQGNSA. The CDR3 consists of 14 residues. The trim removed 5 bases at V and 1 base at J, leaving 4 bases unmatched. CDR3 protein: CASSQSGIQETQYF. CDR3 nucleotides: TGTGCCAGCAGCCAGAGCGGGATCCAAGAGACCCAGTACTTC.

The chain uses TRBV29-1 and TRBJ1-2; D ambiguous. CDR3 size: 12 residues. Trimming took off 6 bases at V and 4 bases at J, with 12 bases between the two ends. Looked up from germline, CDR1 is SQVTM and CDR2 is ANQGSEA. In DNA, the CDR3 is TGCAGCGTCCTAACAGTTCCCTATGGCTACACCTTC. Translated: CSVLTVPYGYTF.

The V and J genes are TRBV6-5 and TRBJ2-1, with TRBD1 matching 8 bases. The CDR3 consists of 14 residues. The germline V gene has CDR1 MNHEY and CDR2 SVGAGI. The V segment lost 6 bases and the J segment 8 bases; nucleotides outside the gene matches: 9. The DNA of the CDR3 is TGTGCCAGCAGATGGGACAGGTCGAGTGATGAGCAGTTCTTC. Its translation is CASRWDRSSDEQFF.

The rearrangement uses TRBV29-1 and TRBJ2-2; 7 nucleotides align to TRBD1. The V gene end was trimmed by 2 bases and the J gene end by 0 bases; junction bases not matched to a gene: 6. This CDR3 region has 16 residues. CDR1 is SQVTM, CDR2 ANQGSEA, per germline. CDR3 coding DNA: TGCAGCGTTGAACTAACCGGGACAGCGAACACCGGGGAGCTGTTTTTT. This encodes CSVELTGTANTGELFF.